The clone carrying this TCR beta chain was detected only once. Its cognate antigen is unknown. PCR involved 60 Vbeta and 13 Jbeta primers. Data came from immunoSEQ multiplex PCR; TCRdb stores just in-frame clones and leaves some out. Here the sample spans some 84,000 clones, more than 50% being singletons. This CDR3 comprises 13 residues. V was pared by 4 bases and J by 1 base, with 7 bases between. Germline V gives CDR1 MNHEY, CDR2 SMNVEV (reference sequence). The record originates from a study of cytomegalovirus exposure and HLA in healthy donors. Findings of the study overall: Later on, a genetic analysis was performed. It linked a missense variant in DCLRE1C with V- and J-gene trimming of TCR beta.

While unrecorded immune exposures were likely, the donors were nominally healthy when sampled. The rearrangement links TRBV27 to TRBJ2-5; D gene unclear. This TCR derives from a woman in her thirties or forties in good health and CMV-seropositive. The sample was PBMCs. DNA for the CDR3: TGTGCCAGCAGTTCTCCTACCCAAGAGACCCAGTACTTC. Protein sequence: CASSSPTQETQYF.